The text below deals with one TCR beta chain. Its recognized antigen is unknown. No per-base quality is available; no much larger clone lies one base away. The immunoSEQ kit was used, according to the manufacturer's recommendations, to generate TCR beta libraries from genomic DNA. To prepare the libraries, a first multiplex PCR with proprietary primers was run, followed by a second PCR that added unique barcodes, and a bead cleanup was done after each round. Each sample batch included a kit-provided positive control reaction and a negative control reaction. The final libraries were assessed on an Agilent 4200 TapeStation D1000 ScreenTape, pooled by volume, and quantified by qPCR. Sequencing ran on an Illumina NextSeq500 with a MidOutput 150-cycle cartridge, using 156 Read1 and 15 Index1 cycles with kit custom primers. The pooled library was loaded at roughly 0.93 pM, with a 20% PhiX control spiked in. As for the authors' bioinformatics: Vendor-processed data were analyzed in R, with a clonotype defined as all T cells sharing the same CDR3 nucleotide sequence. For clone abundance analyses, frequencies were normalized to the 10,000 most abundant clones per sample. Public T cell clones, averaging fewer than five per sample, were removed before analysis. A difference in abundance of at least 32-fold between compartments was used to define tumor-enriched and baseline blood-enriched clonotypes. Clonotypes expanded or contracted between blood time points were identified with a beta-binomial differential abundance model. Tumor-blood repertoire similarity was measured with the Baroni-Urbani and Buser coefficient, and groups were compared using two-tailed Wilcoxon tests in R. TCRdb mirrors the immuneACCESS table, restricted to in-frame sequences. Some clones are absent from its copies; in checked studies, under half trace to an unresolved V gene, and the reason for the others is unknown. Clonal size and the V and J genes are those of that table, whereas D and trimming came from the DNA. For this sample the table gives approximately 150,000 clones, of which about 88% were detected only once. The ten largest clones take up around 4.1% of the sample.

The meaning of the sample's time point label: baseline pretreatment blood. According to the study, the label for this sample's treatment or condition signals: 15 Gy SBRT to primary tumor, nephrectomy 4 weeks later. To track tumor-enriched clonotypes, serial peripheral blood was sampled from radiation-treated patients at baseline and at 2 weeks and 4 weeks after SBRT. Renal cell carcinoma with clear cell pathology was present in all patients. The QIAamp DNA Blood Mini Kit (Qiagen) was used to prepare genomic DNA for TCR sequencing. The analyses included just those samples that passed every quality control check. The record originates from a study of radiation and T cells in renal cell carcinoma (dated by TCRdb to about 2020). Some background on the complete study: Samples came from a clinical trial, in which primary renal cell carcinomas received 15 Gy stereotactic body radiation therapy followed by nephrectomy 4 weeks later. In total, approximately 51 samples, comprising some 25 tumors and about 27 peripheral blood samples, were subjected to TCR beta sequencing. In the 45 to 65 samples combined, some 4,100,000 unique CDR3 nucleotide sequences were found, encoding about 2.7 million unique CDR3 amino acid sequences. Points the paper makes about the study in general: Because the trial had a single-armed design, the trial could not examine how radiation dose or scheduling affected the TCR repertoire. Dynamics of the blood repertoire were not tracked past 4 weeks after treatment. An increase in top tumor clonotypes in blood was observed from baseline to 2 weeks post-radiation, followed by contraction by 4 weeks, which was taken to suggest transient expansion of tumor-resident clones. No pretreatment tumor biopsies were available, so the baseline intratumoral presence of clonotypes could not be determined.

V loses 0 bases at its end and J loses 3 bases; junction bases beyond the gene matches: 3. As encoded in the germline V gene, CDR1 is MGHRA while CDR2 is YSYEKL. Including cysteine and phenylalanine, the CDR3 has 16 amino acids. Just CDR3 DNA is preserved here, 48 bases in frame from base 1. The sequence derives from a woman aged 70 to 79 with renal cell carcinoma. The chain employs TRBV4-1 and TRBJ2-2, with 8 middle bases fitting TRBD1. Sequenced here: blood, sampled from a patient whose treatment included radiotherapy and nephrectomy. The sequenced DNA is TGCGCCAGCAGCCAAGATGGACAGGGTTACACCGGGGAGCTGTTTTTT. This translates into CASSQDGQGYTGELFF.